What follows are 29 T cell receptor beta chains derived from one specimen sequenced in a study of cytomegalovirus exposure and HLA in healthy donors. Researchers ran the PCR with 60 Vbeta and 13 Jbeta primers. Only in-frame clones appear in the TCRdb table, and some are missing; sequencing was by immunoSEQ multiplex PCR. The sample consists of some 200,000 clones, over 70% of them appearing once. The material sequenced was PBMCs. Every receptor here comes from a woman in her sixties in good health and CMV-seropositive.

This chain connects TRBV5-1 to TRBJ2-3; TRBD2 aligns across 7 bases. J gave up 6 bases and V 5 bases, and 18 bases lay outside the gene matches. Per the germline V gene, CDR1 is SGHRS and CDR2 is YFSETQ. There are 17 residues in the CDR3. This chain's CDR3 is CASSEAWASGTPDTQYF. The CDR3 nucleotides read TGCGCCAGCAGTGAAGCTTGGGCTAGCGGCACCCCCGATACGCAGTATTTT.

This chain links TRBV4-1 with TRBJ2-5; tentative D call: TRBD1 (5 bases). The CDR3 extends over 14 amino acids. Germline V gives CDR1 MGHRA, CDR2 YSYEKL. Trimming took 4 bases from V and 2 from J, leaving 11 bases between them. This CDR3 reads CASSRQTEQETQYF. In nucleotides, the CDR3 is TGCGCCAGCAGCCGACAGACAGAGCAAGAGACCCAGTACTTC.

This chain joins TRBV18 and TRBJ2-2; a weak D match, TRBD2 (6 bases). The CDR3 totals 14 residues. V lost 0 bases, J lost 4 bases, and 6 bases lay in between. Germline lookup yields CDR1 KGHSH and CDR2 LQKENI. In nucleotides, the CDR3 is TGTGCCAGCTCACCACCGGGACTCACCGGGGAGCTGTTTTTT. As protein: CASSPPGLTGELFF.

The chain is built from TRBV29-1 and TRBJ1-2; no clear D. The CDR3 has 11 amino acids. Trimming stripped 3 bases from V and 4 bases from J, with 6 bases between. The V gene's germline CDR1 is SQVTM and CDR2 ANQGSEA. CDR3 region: CSVEEIYGYTF. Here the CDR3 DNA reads TGCAGCGTTGAGGAGATCTATGGCTACACCTTC.

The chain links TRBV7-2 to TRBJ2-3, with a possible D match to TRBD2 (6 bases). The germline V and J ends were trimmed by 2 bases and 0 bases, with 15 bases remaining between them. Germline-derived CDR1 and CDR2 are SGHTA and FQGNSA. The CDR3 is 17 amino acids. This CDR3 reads CASSLYAGSSSTDTQYF. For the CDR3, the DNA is TGTGCCAGCAGCTTATACGCGGGGAGCTCTAGCACAGATACGCAGTATTTT.

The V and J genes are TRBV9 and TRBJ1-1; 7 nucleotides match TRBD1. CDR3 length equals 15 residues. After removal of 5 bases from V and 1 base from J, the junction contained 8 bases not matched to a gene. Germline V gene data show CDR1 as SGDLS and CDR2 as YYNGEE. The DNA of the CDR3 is TGTGCCAGCAGTCCTCGACAGGGTCAGAACACTGAAGCTTTCTTT. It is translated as CASSPRQGQNTEAFF.

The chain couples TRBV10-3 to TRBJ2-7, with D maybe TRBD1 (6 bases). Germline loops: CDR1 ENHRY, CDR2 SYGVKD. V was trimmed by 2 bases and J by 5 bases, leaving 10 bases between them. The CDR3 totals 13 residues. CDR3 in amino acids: CAISEAGENEQYF. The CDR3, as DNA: TGTGCCATCAGTGAGGCAGGGGAAAACGAGCAGTACTTC.

The CDR3 here is CASSPGGPSFSGNTIYF. CDR3 DNA: TGCGCCAGCAGCCCAGGTGGCCCTTCTTTCTCTGGAAACACCATATATTTT. The V gene is TRBV5-1, the J gene TRBJ1-3; no definite D call. Trimming shortened V by 4 bases and J by 0 bases, and 17 bases separated the two germline ends. Germline V CDR1 and CDR2: SGHRS, YFSETQ. The CDR3 has 17 residues.

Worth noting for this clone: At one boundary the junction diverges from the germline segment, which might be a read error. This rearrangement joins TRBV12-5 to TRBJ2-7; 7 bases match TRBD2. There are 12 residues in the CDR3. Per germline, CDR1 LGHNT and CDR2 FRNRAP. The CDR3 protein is CASSNPGLGELF. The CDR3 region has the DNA TGTGCTAGTAGTAACCCAGGACTAGGTGAACTCTTC.

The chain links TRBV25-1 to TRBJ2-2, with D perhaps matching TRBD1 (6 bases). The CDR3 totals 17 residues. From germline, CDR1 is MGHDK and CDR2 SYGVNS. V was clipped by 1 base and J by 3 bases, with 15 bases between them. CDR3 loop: CASSELGTGTYTGELFF. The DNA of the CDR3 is TGTGCCAGCAGTGAATTGGGAACAGGGACGTACACCGGGGAGCTGTTTTTT. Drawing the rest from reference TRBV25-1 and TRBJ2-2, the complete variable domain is EADIYQTPRYLVIGTGKKITLECSQTMGHDKMYWYQQDPGMELHLIHYSYGVNSTEKGDLSSESTVSRIRTEHFPLTLESARPSHTSQYLCASSELGTGTYTGELFFGEGSRLTVL.

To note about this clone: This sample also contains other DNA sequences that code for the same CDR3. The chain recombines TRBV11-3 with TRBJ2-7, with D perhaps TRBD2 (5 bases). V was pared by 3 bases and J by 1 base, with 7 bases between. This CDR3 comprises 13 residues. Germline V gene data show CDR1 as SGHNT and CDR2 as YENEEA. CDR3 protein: CASSFAGSYEQYF. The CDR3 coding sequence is TGTGCCAGCAGCTTCGCGGGTTCCTACGAGCAGTACTTC.

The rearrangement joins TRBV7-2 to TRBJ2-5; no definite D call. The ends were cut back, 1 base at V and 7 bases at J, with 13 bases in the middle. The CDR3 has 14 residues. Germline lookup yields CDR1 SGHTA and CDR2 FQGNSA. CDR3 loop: CASSLGISPGTQYF. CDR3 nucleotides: TGTGCCAGCAGCTTAGGTATTAGTCCAGGGACCCAGTACTTC.

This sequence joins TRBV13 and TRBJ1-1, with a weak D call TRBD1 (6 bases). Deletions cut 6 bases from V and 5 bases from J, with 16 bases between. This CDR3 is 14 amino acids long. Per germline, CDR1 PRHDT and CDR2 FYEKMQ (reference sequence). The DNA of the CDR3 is TGTGCCAGCAGGGCGTCGGGGGGGCGGACTGAAGCTTTCTTT. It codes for CASRASGGRTEAFF. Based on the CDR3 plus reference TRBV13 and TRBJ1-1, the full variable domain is AAGVIQSPRHLIKEKRETATLKCYPIPRHDTVYWYQQGPGQDPQFLISFYEKMQSDKGSIPDRFSAQQFSDYHSELNMSSLELGDSALYFCASRASGGRTEAFFGQGTRLTVV.

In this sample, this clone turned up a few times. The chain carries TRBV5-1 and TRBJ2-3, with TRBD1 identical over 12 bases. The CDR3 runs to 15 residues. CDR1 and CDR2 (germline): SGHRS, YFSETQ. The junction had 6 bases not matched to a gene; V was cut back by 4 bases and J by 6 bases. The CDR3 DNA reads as TGCGCCAGCAGCCCCGGGACAGGGGGCGTGGATACGCAGTATTTT. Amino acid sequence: CASSPGTGGVDTQYF. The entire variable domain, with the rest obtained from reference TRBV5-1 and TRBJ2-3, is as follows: KAGVTQTPRYLIKTRGQQVTLSCSPISGHRSVSWYQQTPGQGLQFLFEYFSETQRNKGNFPGRFSGRQFSNSRSEMNVSTLELGDSALYLCASSPGTGGVDTQYFGPGTRLTVL.

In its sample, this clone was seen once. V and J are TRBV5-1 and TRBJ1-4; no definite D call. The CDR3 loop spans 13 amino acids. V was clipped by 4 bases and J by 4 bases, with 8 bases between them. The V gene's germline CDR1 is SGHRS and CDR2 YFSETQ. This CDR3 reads CASSPTFNEKLFF. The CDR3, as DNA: TGCGCCAGCAGCCCGACTTTTAATGAAAAACTGTTTTTT.

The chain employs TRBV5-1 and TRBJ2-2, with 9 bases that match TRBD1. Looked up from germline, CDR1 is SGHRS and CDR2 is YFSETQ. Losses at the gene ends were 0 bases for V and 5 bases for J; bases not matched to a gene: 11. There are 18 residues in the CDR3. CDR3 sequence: CASSLAVQDRGRTGELFF. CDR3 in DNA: TGCGCCAGCAGCTTGGCCGTGCAGGACAGGGGAAGAACCGGGGAGCTGTTTTTT.

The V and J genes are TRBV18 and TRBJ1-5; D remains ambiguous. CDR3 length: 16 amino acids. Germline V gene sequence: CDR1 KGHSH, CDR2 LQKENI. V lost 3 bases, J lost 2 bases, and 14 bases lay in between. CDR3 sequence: CASSPYGDSGNQPQHF. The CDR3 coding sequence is TGTGCCAGCTCACCTTACGGGGATTCTGGCAATCAGCCCCAGCATTTT.

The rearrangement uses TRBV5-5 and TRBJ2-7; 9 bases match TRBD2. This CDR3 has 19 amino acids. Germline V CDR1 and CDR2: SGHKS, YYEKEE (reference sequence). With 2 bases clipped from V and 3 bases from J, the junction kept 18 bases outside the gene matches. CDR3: CASSLKGVAETSGYYEQYF. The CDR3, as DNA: TGTGCCAGCAGCTTAAAAGGTGTGGCGGAGACTAGCGGTTACTACGAGCAGTACTTC.

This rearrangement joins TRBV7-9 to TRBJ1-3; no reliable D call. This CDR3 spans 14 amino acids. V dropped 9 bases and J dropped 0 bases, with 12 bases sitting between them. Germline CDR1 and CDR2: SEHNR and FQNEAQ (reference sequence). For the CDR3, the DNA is TGTGCCAGGCAGACGGGGTCCTCTGGAAACACCATATATTTT. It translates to CARQTGSSGNTIYF.

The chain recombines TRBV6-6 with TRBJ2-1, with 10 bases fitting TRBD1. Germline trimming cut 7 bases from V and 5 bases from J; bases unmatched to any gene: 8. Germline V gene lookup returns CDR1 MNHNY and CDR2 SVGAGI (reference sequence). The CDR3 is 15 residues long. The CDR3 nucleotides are TGTGCCAGCACCCACCCGGACAGGGGGGACAATGAGCAGTTCTTC. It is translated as CASTHPDRGDNEQFF.

The CDR3 region has the DNA TGTGCCAGCAGCCGGCAGGGACTCAGCTACGAGCAGTACTTC. This sequence encodes CASSRQGLSYEQYF. The chain links TRBV5-5 to TRBJ2-7, with a possible D match to TRBD2 (6 bases). The CDR3 runs to 14 residues. CDR1 is SGHKS, CDR2 YYEKEE, per germline (reference sequence). The V end lost 4 bases, the J end lost 3 bases, and 14 bases lay between the germline ends.

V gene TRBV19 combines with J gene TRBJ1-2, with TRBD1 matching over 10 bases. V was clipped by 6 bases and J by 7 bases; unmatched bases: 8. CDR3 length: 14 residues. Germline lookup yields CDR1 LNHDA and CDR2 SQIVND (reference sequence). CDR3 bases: TGTGCCAGTAGCAGAGACAGGGGGCAGGGTGGCTACACCTTC. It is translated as CASSRDRGQGGYTF.

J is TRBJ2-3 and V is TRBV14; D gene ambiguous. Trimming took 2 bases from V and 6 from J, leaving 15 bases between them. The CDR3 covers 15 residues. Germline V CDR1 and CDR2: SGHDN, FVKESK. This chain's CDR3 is CASSQYALVSDTQYF. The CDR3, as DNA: TGTGCCAGCAGCCAATATGCCCTAGTCTCGGATACGCAGTATTTT. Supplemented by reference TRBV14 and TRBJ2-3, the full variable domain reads EAGVTQFPSHSVIEKGQTVTLRCDPISGHDNLYWYRRVMGKEIKFLLHFVKESKQDESGMPNNRFLAERTGGTYSTLKVQPAELEDSGVYFCASSQYALVSDTQYFGPGTRLTVL.

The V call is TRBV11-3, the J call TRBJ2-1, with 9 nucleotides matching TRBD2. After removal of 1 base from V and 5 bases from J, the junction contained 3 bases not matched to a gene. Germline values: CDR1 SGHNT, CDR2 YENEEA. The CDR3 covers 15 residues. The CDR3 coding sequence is TGTGCCAGCAGCTTAGGGACTAGCGTCAACAATGAGCAGTTCTTC. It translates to CASSLGTSVNNEQFF.

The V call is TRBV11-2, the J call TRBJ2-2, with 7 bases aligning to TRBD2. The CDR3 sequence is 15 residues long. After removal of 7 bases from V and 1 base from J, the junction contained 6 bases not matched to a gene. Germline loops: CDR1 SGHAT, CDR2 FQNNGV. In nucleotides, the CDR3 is TGTGCCAGCACCCCTTGGGGGGGGAACACCGGGGAGCTGTTTTTT. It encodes CASTPWGGNTGELFF.

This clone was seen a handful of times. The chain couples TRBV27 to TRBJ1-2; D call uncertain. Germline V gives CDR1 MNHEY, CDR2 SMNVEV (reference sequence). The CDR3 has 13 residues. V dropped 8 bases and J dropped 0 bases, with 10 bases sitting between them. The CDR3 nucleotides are TGTGCCAGCGGGTTCGGGGCTAACTATGGCTACACCTTC. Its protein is CASGFGANYGYTF.

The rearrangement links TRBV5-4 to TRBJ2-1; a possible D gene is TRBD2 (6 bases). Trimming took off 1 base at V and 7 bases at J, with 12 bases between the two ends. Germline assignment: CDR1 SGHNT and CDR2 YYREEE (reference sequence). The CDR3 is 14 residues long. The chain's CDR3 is CASSLSLRGNEQFF. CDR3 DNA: TGTGCCAGCAGCTTGTCCCTCCGGGGGAATGAGCAGTTCTTC.

In DNA form, the CDR3 reads TGCGCCAGCAGCCAAGAAAAGAGAGGGGGCGGCACTGAAGCTTTCTTT. Its protein is CASSQEKRGGGTEAFF. The chain links TRBV4-1 to TRBJ1-1; 7 bases are shared with TRBD1. Germline V gene lookup returns CDR1 MGHRA and CDR2 YSYEKL. This CDR3 contains 16 residues. The V segment lost 0 bases and the J segment 4 bases; nucleotides outside the gene matches: 8.

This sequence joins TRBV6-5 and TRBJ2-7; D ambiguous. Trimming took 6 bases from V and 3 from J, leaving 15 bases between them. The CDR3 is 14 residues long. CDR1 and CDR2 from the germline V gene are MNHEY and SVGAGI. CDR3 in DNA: TGTGCCAGCAGCCCCCCGACTCCTGACTACGAGCAGTACTTC. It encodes CASSPPTPDYEQYF.